This T cell receptor (beta chain) was sequenced during a study of cytomegalovirus exposure and HLA in healthy donors. Study as a whole: The 550 to 800 first-cohort repertoires and the roughly 130 validation repertoires shared the same platform, a later analysis reported.

With regard to this clone: Its antigen remains unidentified.

Study conclusions and caveats: It was found in a later analysis that first-cohort TCR clusters tended to co-occur in the 90 to 150 validation repertoires. Researchers counted around 170 TCR beta chains as cytomegalovirus-associated.

The assay was immunoSEQ multiplex PCR, and TCRdb's table has in-frame clones only and misses some. The table records more than 200,000 clones, roughly 87% of them present only once. The CDR3 extends over 16 amino acids. The germline gives CDR1 SEHNR, CDR2 FQNEAQ (reference sequence). V shed 3 bases, J shed 4 bases, and the junction held 11 bases outside the gene matches. The origin of this receptor is a woman aged 25 to 45 in good health and CMV-seronegative. The source material was PBMCs. This chain joins TRBV7-9 and TRBJ2-7; 8 nucleotides line up with TRBD2. The CDR3 DNA sequence: TGTGCCAGCAGCTTTTCTAAAGGGCGGGGGGAGTACGAGCAGTACTTC. Protein: CASSFSKGRGEYEQYF.